In this sample, the clone carrying this T cell receptor beta chain turned up a few times. No antigen is known for it. Russia was home to the donors, healthy Caucasian individuals aged about 6 to 100. About 10 milliliters of peripheral blood were drawn from each donor into EDTA-treated tubes. This sample stems from a study of blood T cells in healthy people across ages. In the study overall: Capture via template switching afforded approximately one barcoded beta molecule per two T cells.

General study results and limits: Diversity of TCR beta per million T cells declined in a roughly linear way with age.

For the second PCR, which ran for about 7 to 11 cycles, a sample-barcoded 5' primer and a J-beta primer mix were used. Each CDR3 protein gets one entry after TCRdb re-called the 5' RACE reads with MiXCR. The sample has approximately 730,000 distinct CDR3 sequences, around 40% seen once. The CDR3 contains 13 residues. Germline assignment: CDR1 SGHTA and CDR2 FQGTGA. Trimming removed 4 bases from V and 8 bases from J; junction bases left unmatched: 7. The source material was blood. The sequence came from a woman aged 60-70 years in good health. This rearrangement joins TRBV7-3 to TRBJ1-2, with 7 bases identical to TRBD1. CDR3 sequence reads: CASSSSDRSGYTF. The CDR3 bases are TGTGCCAGCAGCTCGTCGGACAGGTCCGGCTACACCTTC.